This TCR beta chain was retrieved from a study of blood T cell repertoires in COVID-19. Using immunoSEQ multiplex PCR, the repertoire was profiled, and TCRdb retains in-frame clones only, with some absent. The sample consists of about 180,000 clones, over 70% of them appearing once. The CDR3 has 13 residues. Looked up from germline, CDR1 is SNHLY and CDR2 is FYNNEI. V lost 4 bases to trimming and J lost 3 bases, with 8 bases between them. V gene TRBV2 combines with J gene TRBJ2-3; D gene uncertain. The sample was PBMCs or T cells enriched from blood (not recorded which). The TCR originated in a man in his sixties who had been exposed to COVID-19. The CDR3 nucleotides are TGTGCCAGCAGTGTGTTAGTAACAGATACGCAGTATTTT. It translates to CASSVLVTDTQYF.